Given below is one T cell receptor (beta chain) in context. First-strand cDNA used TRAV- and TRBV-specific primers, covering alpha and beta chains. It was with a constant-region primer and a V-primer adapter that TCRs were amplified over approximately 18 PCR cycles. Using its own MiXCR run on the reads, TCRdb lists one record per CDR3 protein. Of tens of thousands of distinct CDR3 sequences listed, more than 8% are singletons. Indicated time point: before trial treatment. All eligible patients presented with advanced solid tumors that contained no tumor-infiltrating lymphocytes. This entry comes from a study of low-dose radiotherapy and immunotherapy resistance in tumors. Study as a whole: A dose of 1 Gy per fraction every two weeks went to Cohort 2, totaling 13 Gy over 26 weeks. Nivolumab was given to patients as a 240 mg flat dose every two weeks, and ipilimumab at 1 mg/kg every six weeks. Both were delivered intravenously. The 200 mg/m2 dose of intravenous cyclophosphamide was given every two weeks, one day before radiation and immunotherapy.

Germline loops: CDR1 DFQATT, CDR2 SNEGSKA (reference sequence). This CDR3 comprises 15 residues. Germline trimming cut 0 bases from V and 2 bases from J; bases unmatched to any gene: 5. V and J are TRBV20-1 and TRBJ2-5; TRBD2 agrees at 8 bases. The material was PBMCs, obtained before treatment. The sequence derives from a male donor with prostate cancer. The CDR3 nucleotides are TGCAGTGCTAGAGATCCCCGGGAGGGGCAAGAGACCCAGTACTTC. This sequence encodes CSARDPREGQETQYF.